This TCR beta chain stems from a study of blood T cell repertoires in COVID-19. On the study more broadly: COVID-19 samples collected from the United States, Italy and Spain covered acute and convalescent phases. Sample material is recorded as cDNA or gDNA derived from T cells, B-cell-depleted T cells, or PBMCs.

Germline V gene data show CDR1 as SGHTA and CDR2 as FQGNSA. The CDR3 has 16 residues. The junction had 8 bases not matched to a gene; V was cut back by 5 bases and J by 4 bases. Per the authors' pipeline: Estimated nucleated cell counts came from reference gene primer amplification. Generated by immunoSEQ multiplex PCR, the TCRdb table keeps only in-frame clones and is missing some. The V and J calls and clone size come from that table; D and trimming were worked out from the DNA. This table holds roughly 61,000 clones, around 90% found once. The source of this sequence is a man aged 55 to 70 with acute or convalescent COVID-19. The sequenced sample was peripheral blood. V and J are TRBV7-2 and TRBJ2-3, with TRBD2 matching 11 bases. CDR3: CASSQATSGIADTQYF. The CDR3 nucleotides are TGTGCCAGCAGCCAAGCGACTAGCGGGATCGCAGATACGCAGTATTTT.